This T cell receptor (beta chain) was found in a study of T cell changes during pregnancy in multiple sclerosis. This CDR3 region has 14 residues. Trimming cost V 5 bases and J 6 bases; bases outside gene matches: 8. Germline CDR1 is SEHNR and CDR2 is FQNEAQ (reference sequence). The protocol was immunoSEQ multiplex PCR, while the TCRdb copy is restricted to in-frame clones and leaves out a portion. The sample comprises 45,000 to 55,000 clones, about 90% of which are singletons, and under 2% rests with the top ten. The J gene is TRBJ2-7, the V gene TRBV7-9; 9 positions match TRBD1. This TCR was sampled from a female donor with multiple sclerosis, enrolled in a pregnancy study. The source was peripheral blood, collected in the first trimester of pregnancy. This chain's CDR3 is CASSPVDRGLEQYF. The DNA of the CDR3 is TGTGCCAGCAGCCCCGTGGACAGGGGACTCGAGCAGTACTTC.